This T cell receptor beta chain was recorded in a study of blood T cell repertoires in COVID-19. Across the whole study: Specimens from acute and convalescent COVID-19 originated in the United States, Italy and Spain. The analysed material was cDNA or gDNA that came from T cells, B-cell-depleted T cells, or PBMCs.

After removal of 4 bases from V and 6 bases from J, the junction contained 6 bases not matched to a gene. This CDR3 region has 15 residues. From germline, CDR1 is SGHRS and CDR2 YFSETQ. As originally analysed: Estimates of nucleated cell counts were drawn from the amplification of reference gene primers. Sequencing was performed with immunoSEQ multiplex PCR; in TCRdb, only in-frame clones are kept and a portion is missing. That table gives V, J and clone size, and the DNA gave D and trimming. The table has about 230,000 clones, approximately 88% seen once; the top ten hold about 27%. This receptor was identified in a middle-aged man with acute or convalescent COVID-19. V and J are TRBV5-1 and TRBJ1-6; 8 nucleotides align to TRBD1. Source material: peripheral blood. This CDR3 reads CASSPTDRGNSPLHF. Here the CDR3 DNA reads TGCGCCAGCAGCCCAACCGACAGGGGTAATTCACCCCTCCACTTT.